Shown below are 21 T cell receptor beta chains from a single sample sequenced in a study of blood T cell repertoires in COVID-19. Produced via immunoSEQ multiplex PCR; TCRdb's table is partial and in-frame only. The sample has roughly 150,000 clones; approximately 84% are singletons. Input material: peripheral blood. The receptors were sampled from a woman aged 80 or over with acute or convalescent COVID-19.

The genes are TRBV6-2 or TRBV6-3 and TRBJ1-5; D gene unclear. The CDR3 contains 13 residues. Deletions cut 2 bases from V and 6 bases from J, with 8 bases between. Germline-derived CDR1 and CDR2 are MNHEY and SVGEGT. CDR3 region: CASSYGQAQPQHF. The CDR3 DNA follows: TGTGCCAGCAGTTACGGGCAGGCTCAGCCCCAGCATTTT.

The genes are TRBV3-1 (or the pseudogene TRBV3-2) and TRBJ2-7; D possibly corresponds to TRBD2 (7 bases). Trimming took 4 bases from V and 3 from J, leaving 16 bases between them. Germline V gene lookup returns CDR1 LGHDT and CDR2 YNNKEL (reference sequence). This CDR3 has 15 amino acids. The DNA of the CDR3 is TGTGCCAGCAGCCCCCTTGGGGGGGCCCTCTACGAGCAGTACTTC. Protein sequence: CASSPLGGALYEQYF.

A single count supports this clone. V gene TRBV5-8 combines with J gene TRBJ2-4; the match to TRBD1 covers 8 bases. The V gene end was trimmed by 4 bases and the J gene end by 5 bases; junction bases not matched to a gene: 14. CDR3 length: 17 residues. Germline V gene data show CDR1 as SGHTS and CDR2 as YDEGEE. The CDR3 sequence: CASSPPHRQGSQNIQYF. The DNA for the CDR3 is TGTGCCAGCAGCCCCCCGCATCGACAGGGGAGCCAAAACATTCAGTACTTC. Filled out from reference TRBV5-8 and TRBJ2-4, the complete variable domain reads EAGVTQSPTHLIKTRGQQATLRCSPISGHTSVYWYQQALGLGLQFLLWYDEGEERNRGNFPPRFSGRQFPNYSSELNVNALELEDSALYLCASSPPHRQGSQNIQYFGAGTRLSVL.

The rearrangement uses TRBV24-1 and TRBJ2-3, with 9 bases fitting TRBD2. CDR1 and CDR2 from the germline V gene are KGHDR and SFDVKD. The CDR3 covers 16 residues. V lost 0 bases to trimming and J lost 2 bases; unmatched junction nucleotides: 2. CDR3 region: CATSDLTSGLTDTQYF. The DNA for the CDR3 is TGTGCCACCAGTGATTTGACTAGCGGGCTCACAGATACGCAGTATTTT.

As for this clone: This sample includes further DNA sequences coding for the same CDR3. This chain links TRBV5-1 with TRBJ1-2, with a tentative D call TRBD1 (6 bases). Trimming took off 0 bases at V and 6 bases at J, with 9 bases between the two ends. The CDR3 consists of 13 residues. The germline V gene has CDR1 SGHRS and CDR2 YFSETQ. DNA for the CDR3: TGCGCCAGCAGCTTGGACAGGGACCATGGCTACACCTTC. Amino acid sequence: CASSLDRDHGYTF.

The gene calls are TRBV5-4 and TRBJ2-1; 7 bases are a match to TRBD1. Germline CDR1 SGHNT, CDR2 YYREEE (reference sequence). V trimming: 4 bases; J trimming: 1 base; junction bases outside the gene matches: 5. The CDR3 totals 15 residues. The CDR3 protein is CASSTDRASYNEQFF. CDR3 in DNA: TGTGCCAGCAGCACTGACAGGGCATCCTACAATGAGCAGTTCTTC.

This clone has only one observation. CDR3 sequence (DNA): TGTGCCAGCAGCTATCCGGGAGGGCCGCGGAATGAGCAGTTCTTC. Translating gives CASSYPGGPRNEQFF. The chain recombines TRBV7-9 with TRBJ2-1; 8 nucleotides match TRBD2. The V gene end was trimmed by 4 bases and the J gene end by 7 bases; junction bases not matched to a gene: 9. This CDR3 has 15 residues. Germline CDR1 and CDR2: SEHNR and FQNEAQ (reference sequence). The variable domain in full, completed from reference TRBV7-9 and TRBJ2-1, reads DTGVSQNPRHKITKRGQNVTFRCDPISEHNRLYWYRQTLGQGPEFLTYFQNEAQLEKSRLLSDRFSAERPKGSFSTLEIQRTEQGDSAMYLCASSYPGGPRNEQFFGPGTRLTVL.

The J gene is TRBJ2-7, the V gene TRBV7-8; D is undetermined. Trimming removed 5 bases at V and 1 base at J, with 12 bases between. CDR1 SGHVS and CDR2 FQNEAQ come from the germline V gene. The CDR3 totals 14 residues. CDR3 coding DNA: TGTGCCAGCAGCCCCAGTTCTCCGTCCTACGAGCAGTACTTC. Protein: CASSPSSPSYEQYF.

The V gene is TRBV5-1, the J gene TRBJ1-6; TRBD1 aligns across 9 bases. V shed 4 bases, J shed 9 bases, and the junction held 8 bases outside the gene matches. The CDR3 is 15 residues long. Germline assignment: CDR1 SGHRS and CDR2 YFSETQ. As DNA, the CDR3 is TGCGCCAGCAGCGAAGGACAGGGGCCGGTTTCACCCCTCCACTTT. Protein sequence: CASSEGQGPVSPLHF.

The gene calls are TRBV7-6 and TRBJ1-6; the D gene is possibly TRBD1 (5 bases). The CDR3 covers 18 residues. V was trimmed by 4 bases and J by 10 bases, leaving 26 bases between them. Germline V gene data show CDR1 as SGHVS and CDR2 as FNYEAQ. In nucleotides, the CDR3 is TGTGCCAGCAGCTACCGTAGCTCGGGTTTCTCTCGGGGGTCACCCCTCCACTTT. Amino acid sequence: CASSYRSSGFSRGSPLHF. The full variable domain, rest sourced from reference TRBV7-6 and TRBJ1-6, is GAGVSQSPRYKVTKRGQDVALRCDPISGHVSLYWYRQALGQGPEFLTYFNYEAQQDKSGLPNDRFSAERPEGSISTLTIQRTEQRDSAMYRCASSYRSSGFSRGSPLHFGNGTRLTVT.

The CDR3 DNA reads TGTGCCAGCAGCCCGATAGACAGGTCTGGAAACACCATATATTTT. This codes for CASSPIDRSGNTIYF. The V gene is TRBV5-6, the J gene TRBJ1-3; maybe TRBD1 (6 bases). V lost 4 bases and J lost 1, with 12 bases in between. This CDR3 region has 15 residues. CDR1 and CDR2 from the germline V gene are SGHDT and YYEEEE.

This clone was counted between two and nine times. The V call is TRBV18, the J call TRBJ1-2, with 12 bases identical to TRBD1. V lost 3 bases, J lost 8 bases, and 19 bases stayed unmatched. CDR3 length: 19 residues. CDR1 and CDR2 from the germline V gene are KGHSH and LQKENI. In DNA form, the CDR3 reads TGTGCCAGCTCACCCAGTCTCACCGGGACAGGGGGCAAGACGGAGGGCTACACCTTC. Its protein product is CASSPSLTGTGGKTEGYTF.

This CDR3 is CASRVVSHSNQPQHF. CDR3 nucleotide sequence: TGTGCCAGTAGGGTCGTCAGTCATAGCAATCAGCCCCAGCATTTT. The rearrangement links TRBV19 to TRBJ1-5; D unresolved. The CDR3 length is 15 residues. Between the trimmed V and J ends, which lost 6 bases and 0 bases, there was a span of 12 bases. The germline CDR1 and CDR2 sequences are LNHDA and SQIVND (reference sequence).

This clone was seen a few times. The CDR3 spells CASSLGTGNGYTF. CDR3 DNA sequence: TGTGCCAGCTCACTGGGGACAGGGAATGGCTACACCTTC. This chain connects TRBV18 to TRBJ1-2, with TRBD1 matching over 9 bases. The length of the CDR3 is 13 residues. The germline gives CDR1 KGHSH, CDR2 LQKENI. V lost 4 bases to trimming and J lost 6 bases; unmatched junction nucleotides: 3.

This sequence joins TRBV28 and TRBJ2-2; D possibly corresponds to TRBD1 (5 bases). The CDR3 is 14 residues long. The V and J ends lost 8 bases and 1 base respectively, with 11 bases between them. Germline CDR1 MDHEN, CDR2 SYDVKM. The CDR3 here is CASRRQGNTGELFF. The CDR3 DNA reads TGTGCCAGCCGCCGGCAGGGGAACACCGGGGAGCTGTTTTTT.

The J gene is TRBJ2-5, the V gene TRBV5-1; TRBD2 might be the D (5 bases). Trimming removed 5 bases from V and 5 bases from J, with 10 bases in between. The CDR3 extends over 12 amino acids. Germline values: CDR1 SGHRS, CDR2 YFSETQ. The CDR3 is CASRRERETQYF. The DNA of the CDR3 is TGCGCCAGCAGAAGGGAGAGGGAGACCCAGTACTTC.

The V gene is TRBV28, the J gene TRBJ1-1; TRBD1 aligns across 12 bases. The germline gives CDR1 MDHEN, CDR2 SYDVKM. This CDR3 is 15 amino acids long. J lost 7 bases, V lost 7 bases, and 10 bases had no gene match. CDR3: CASINPGQGANEAFF. The CDR3 nucleotides read TGTGCCAGCATCAATCCGGGACAGGGGGCGAATGAAGCTTTCTTT.

This chain uses TRBV18 with TRBJ1-1, with D possibly being TRBD1 (6 bases). Germline loops: CDR1 KGHSH, CDR2 LQKENI. The ends were cut back, 6 bases at V and 3 bases at J, with 17 bases in the middle. The CDR3 is made up of 15 amino acids. In nucleotides, the CDR3 is TGTGCCAGCTCCCCCTCACCCAGGGGCGACACTGAAGCTTTCTTT. Translation gives CASSPSPRGDTEAFF.

The chain couples TRBV5-1 to TRBJ1-2; 8 bases are shared with TRBD1. The germline CDR1 and CDR2 sequences are SGHRS and YFSETQ. V dropped 4 bases and J dropped 4; count of bases not matched to a gene: 6. The CDR3 spans 14 residues. The chain's CDR3 is CASSPDRDAYGYTF. As DNA, the CDR3 is TGCGCCAGCAGCCCGGACAGGGACGCCTATGGCTACACCTTC.

There are many counts of this clone. The chain has TRBV7-9 and TRBJ2-1, with TRBD2 matching 14 bases. The J segment lost 7 bases and the V segment lost 4 bases, leaving 12 bases of the junction unmatched. This CDR3 has 18 residues. CDR1 is SEHNR and CDR2 is FQNEAQ in the germline V gene (reference sequence). The CDR3 loop is CASSSRRGLAGVINEQFF. Here the CDR3 DNA reads TGTGCCAGCAGCTCTAGGCGGGGACTAGCGGGAGTAATTAATGAGCAGTTCTTC.

The chain combines TRBV4-1 with TRBJ2-5; 11 bases match TRBD1. V lost 1 base to trimming and J lost 4 bases; unmatched junction nucleotides: 2. The CDR3 runs to 15 residues. CDR1 is MGHRA and CDR2 is YSYEKL in the germline V gene. The CDR3 nucleotides are TGCGCCAGCAGCCAAGGGGACAGGGGGTCAGAGACCCAGTACTTC. It translates to CASSQGDRGSETQYF.